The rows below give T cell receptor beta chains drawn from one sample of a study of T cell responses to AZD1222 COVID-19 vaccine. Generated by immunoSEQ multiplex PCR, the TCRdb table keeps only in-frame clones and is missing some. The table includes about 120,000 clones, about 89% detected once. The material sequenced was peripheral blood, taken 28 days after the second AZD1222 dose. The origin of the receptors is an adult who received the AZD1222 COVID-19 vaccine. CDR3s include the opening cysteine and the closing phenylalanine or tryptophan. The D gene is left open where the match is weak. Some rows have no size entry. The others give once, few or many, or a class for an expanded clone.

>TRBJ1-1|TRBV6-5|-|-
TGTGCCAGCAGTTACGCTCGCGGGAGAGGTTCTGAAGCTTTCTTT
CASSYARGRGSEAFF
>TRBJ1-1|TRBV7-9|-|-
TGTGCCAGCAGCTTGGTTCAGGGCGACACTGAAGCTTTCTTT
CASSLVQGDTEAFF
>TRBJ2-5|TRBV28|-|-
TGTGCCAGCAGGGTAGGCGGGGATCAAGAGACCCAGTACTTC
CASRVGGDQETQYF
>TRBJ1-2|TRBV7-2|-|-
TGTGCCAGCAGCTTAGGGGGTCCAGGGAAACGCTATGGCTACACCTTC
CASSLGGPGKRYGYTF
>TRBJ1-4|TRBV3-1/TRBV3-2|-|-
TGTGCCAGCAGCCAAGGTTCAGTGTCTAATGAAAAACTGTTTTTT
CASSQGSVSNEKLFF
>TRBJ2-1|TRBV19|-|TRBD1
TGTGCCAGTAGGCCAGACAGGGGGTCCGAGCAGTTCTTC
CASRPDRGSEQFF
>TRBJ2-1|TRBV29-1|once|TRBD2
TGCAGCGTTGAAGAATTCGGACTAGCGGGTTACAATGAGCAGTTCTTC
CSVEEFGLAGYNEQFF
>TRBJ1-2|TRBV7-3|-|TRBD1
TGTGCCAGCAGCTCGGATGCAGGGGGCACCTACACCTTC
CASSSDAGGTYTF
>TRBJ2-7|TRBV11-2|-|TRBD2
TGTGCCAGCAGCTTATTAGCGGGGGAGGTCTACGAGCAGTACTTC
CASSLLAGEVYEQYF
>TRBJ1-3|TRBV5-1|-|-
TGCGCCAGCAGCTTGGATCCCTCACGGAACACCATATATTTT
CASSLDPSRNTIYF
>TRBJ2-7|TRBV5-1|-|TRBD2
TGCGCCAGCAGCATCGGGACTAGGAATACCTACGAGCAGTACTTC
CASSIGTRNTYEQYF
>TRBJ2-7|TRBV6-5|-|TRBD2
TGTGCCGGGTCTAGCGGCTTCTACGAGCAGTACTTC
CAGSSGFYEQYF
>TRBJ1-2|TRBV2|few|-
TGTGCCAGCAGTGACAGGGTTTGGGCCAACTATGGCTACACCTTC
CASSDRVWANYGYTF
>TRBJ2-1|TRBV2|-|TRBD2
TGTGCCACCTCGGGGGGGCACCGCAATGAGCAGTTCTTC
CATSGGHRNEQFF
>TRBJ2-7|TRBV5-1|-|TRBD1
TGCGCCAGCAGTCAAGGGACAGGGGGCGACGAGCAGTACTTC
CASSQGTGGDEQYF
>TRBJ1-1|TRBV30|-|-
TGTGCCTCCTCGCCAGGCGGGGTTGTTTTTCTTGCTGAAGCTTTCTTT
CASSPGGVVFLAEAFF
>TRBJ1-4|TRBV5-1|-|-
TGCGCCAGCAGCTTGGTCTCGAATGAAAAACTGTTTTTT
CASSLVSNEKLFF
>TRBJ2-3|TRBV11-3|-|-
TGTGCCAGCAGCTTAAGGATGGACCGACGCACAGATACGCAGTATTTT
CASSLRMDRRTDTQYF
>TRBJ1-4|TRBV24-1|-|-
TGTGCCACCAGTGAGTTCAGGGACCTCGAAAAACTGTTTTTT
CATSEFRDLEKLFF
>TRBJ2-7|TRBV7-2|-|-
TGTGCCAGCAGCCCCCGTAGCTCCTACGAGCAGTACTTC
CASSPRSSYEQYF
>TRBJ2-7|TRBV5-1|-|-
TGCGCCAGCAGCTTGGTAGGGGGGGACGAGCAGTACTTC
CASSLVGGDEQYF
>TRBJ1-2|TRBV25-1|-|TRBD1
TGTGCCAGCAAGGGACAGGGGCAACGGGGCTACACCTTC
CASKGQGQRGYTF
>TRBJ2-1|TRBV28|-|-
TGTGCCAGCAGTTTATACATCCGCTACAATGAGCAGTTCTTC
CASSLYIRYNEQFF
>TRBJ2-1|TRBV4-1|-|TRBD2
TGCGCCAGCAGCCCCAGAGCGGGACTAGCGGCCTACAATGAGCAGTTCTTC
CASSPRAGLAAYNEQFF
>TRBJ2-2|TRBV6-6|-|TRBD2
TGTGCCAGCAGCTGGGGGGCGGGGGGCCCCGGGGAGCTGTTTTTT
CASSWGAGGPGELFF
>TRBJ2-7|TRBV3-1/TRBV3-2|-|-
TGTGCCAGCAGCCAAGAGGGGACGGGCGTATACGAGCAGTACTTC
CASSQEGTGVYEQYF
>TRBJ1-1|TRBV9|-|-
TGTGCCAGCAGCGACCCCCTGGGGCGGTTGAACACTGAAGCTTTCTTT
CASSDPLGRLNTEAFF
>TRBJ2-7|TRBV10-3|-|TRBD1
TGTGCCACCTACTCGGGACAGGGGTCCTACGAGCAGTACTTC
CATYSGQGSYEQYF